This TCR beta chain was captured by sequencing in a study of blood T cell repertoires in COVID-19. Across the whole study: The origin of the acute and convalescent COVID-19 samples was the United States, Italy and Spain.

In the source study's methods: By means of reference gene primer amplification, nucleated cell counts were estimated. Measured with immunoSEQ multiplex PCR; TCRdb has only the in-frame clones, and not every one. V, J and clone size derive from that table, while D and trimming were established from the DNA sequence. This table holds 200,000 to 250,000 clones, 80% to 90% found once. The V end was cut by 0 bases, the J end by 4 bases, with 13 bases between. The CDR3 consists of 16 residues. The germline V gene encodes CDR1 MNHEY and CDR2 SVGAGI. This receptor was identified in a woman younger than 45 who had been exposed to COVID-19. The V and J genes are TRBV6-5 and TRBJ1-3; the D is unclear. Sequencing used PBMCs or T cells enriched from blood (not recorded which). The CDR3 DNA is TGTGCCAGCAGTTACTCGATCCCGGGGAGGGGAAACACCATATATTTT. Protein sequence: CASSYSIPGRGNTIYF.